This T cell receptor (beta chain) was identified during a study of vaccination and CD4 T cells after COVID-19. The CDR3 has 16 amino acids. With 0 bases removed from V and 0 bases from J, the gap between germline ends came to 11 bases. Germline-derived CDR1 and CDR2 are SGHRS and YFSETQ. In this sample, this clonotype turned up a few times. As yet, its antigen is unknown. At the Johns Hopkins FTIC core, DNA taken from cultured CD4+ T cells was sequenced by way of the Oncomine TCR Beta short-read assay. From cultured CD4+ T cells, genomic DNA was extracted. Via MiXCR, TCRdb re-called the PCR reads, giving one row per CDR3 protein. The data hold about 5,100 distinct CDR3 sequences, with around 43% observed a single time. Treatment here: 10-day PBMC culture with coronavirus spike peptide pools or control peptides (ViraFEST assay).

Sample: CD4+ T cells from blood, cultured in vitro. This receptor was taken from a human donor who had recovered from COVID-19. The genes are TRBV5-1 and TRBJ2-3; possibly TRBD1 for D (6 bases). As DNA, the CDR3 is TGCGCCAGCAGCTTGGTTAGTCAGGGGAGCACAGATACGCAGTATTTT. It encodes CASSLVSQGSTDTQYF. The full variable domain, with the rest looked up from reference TRBV5-1 and TRBJ2-3, is KAGVTQTPRYLIKTRGQQVTLSCSPISGHRSVSWYQQTPGQGLQFLFEYFSETQRNKGNFPGRFSGRQFSNSRSEMNVSTLELGDSALYLCASSLVSQGSTDTQYFGPGTRLTVL.